Below are 23 T cell receptor beta chains sequenced from a single sample in a study of siplizumab effects on memory and regulatory T cells. Clones were sequenced by immunoSEQ multiplex PCR, and TCRdb holds only the in-frame ones, with some missing. The sample has roughly 120,000 clones, 80% to 95% seen once. Sequencing was performed on CD4+ T cells sorted from blood. Receptors were obtained from a human donor in good health.

The chain uses TRBV6-5 and TRBJ1-1; D remains unclear. Trimming took 5 bases from V and 0 from J, leaving 7 bases between them. Per the germline V gene, CDR1 is MNHEY and CDR2 is SVGAGI. The CDR3 covers 13 residues. The CDR3 protein is CASSEHMNTEAFF. The DNA of the CDR3 is TGTGCCAGCAGTGAACATATGAACACTGAAGCTTTCTTT.

The chain recombines TRBV6-1 with TRBJ2-7, with 11 bases lining up with TRBD2. The trim removed 1 base at V and 2 bases at J, leaving 4 bases unmatched. CDR1 is MNHNS and CDR2 is SASEGT in the germline V gene. The CDR3 consists of 16 residues. CDR3 DNA sequence: TGTGCCAGCAGTGAAGTTAGCGGGGGGGCCGCCTACGAGCAGTACTTC. Amino acid sequence: CASSEVSGGAAYEQYF.

The V call is TRBV30, the J call TRBJ1-1; D uncertain. CDR3 size: 12 residues. Germline values: CDR1 GTSNPN, CDR2 SVGIG (reference sequence). V was pared by 4 bases and J by 3 bases, with 9 bases between. CDR3 sequence reads: CAWKDEDTEAFF. CDR3 coding DNA: TGTGCCTGGAAGGACGAGGACACTGAAGCTTTCTTT.

This clone was seen just once. V usage is TRBV5-1 and J usage is TRBJ2-7; TRBD1 or TRBD2 may be the D gene (5 bases each). The germline V and J ends were trimmed by 0 bases and 2 bases, with 9 bases remaining between them. This CDR3 region has 14 residues. Germline-derived CDR1 and CDR2 are SGHRS and YFSETQ. The CDR3 region is CASSLEPGPYEQYF. The CDR3, as DNA: TGCGCCAGCAGCTTGGAACCGGGGCCCTACGAGCAGTACTTC.

This chain links TRBV7-2 with TRBJ2-1; D is uncertain. The V end was cut by 5 bases, the J end by 2 bases, with 13 bases between. Germline CDR1 is SGHTA and CDR2 is FQGNSA. CDR3 length: 15 amino acids. The CDR3 reads CASSAAYVTYNEQFF. The CDR3 region has the DNA TGTGCCAGCAGCGCTGCCTACGTAACCTACAATGAGCAGTTCTTC.

V and J are TRBV10-1 and TRBJ1-2; D not resolved. The V gene lost 4 bases and the J gene lost 6 bases, with 6 bases spanning the gap. This CDR3 comprises 11 residues. Per germline, CDR1 WNHNN and CDR2 SYGVQD (reference sequence). The CDR3 here is CASSGGNGYTF. The DNA of the CDR3 is TGCGCCAGCAGTGGAGGGAATGGCTACACCTTC.

Written as DNA, the CDR3 is TGTGCCAGCAGTTTATCGAGAGGGGTTATTTACAATGAGCAGTTCTTC. Its protein is CASSLSRGVIYNEQFF. The chain recombines TRBV27 with TRBJ2-1; D possibly uses TRBD1 or TRBD2 (5 bases each). Germline V gives CDR1 MNHEY, CDR2 SMNVEV (reference sequence). The CDR3 is 16 amino acids. Trimming took off 0 bases at V and 4 bases at J, with 13 bases between the two ends.

V usage is TRBV2 and J usage is TRBJ1-4; a weak D match, TRBD1 (6 bases). Germline assignment: CDR1 SNHLY and CDR2 FYNNEI. The CDR3 has 14 amino acids. Trimming took off 6 bases at V and 8 bases at J, with 16 bases between the two ends. CDR3 amino acids: CASSLTGRAEKLFF. CDR3 nucleotides: TGTGCCAGCAGCCTCACAGGGAGGGCGGAAAAACTGTTTTTT.

This clone occurred once. The J gene is TRBJ2-7, the V gene TRBV7-8; maybe TRBD1 (6 bases). The germline V gene has CDR1 SGHVS and CDR2 FQNEAQ. The V end was cut by 1 base, the J end by 2 bases, with 12 bases between. CDR3 size: 15 residues. CDR3 bases: TGTGCCAGCAGCTTAGAACAGGGCCCCACCTACGAGCAGTACTTC. The encoded protein is CASSLEQGPTYEQYF.

The J gene is TRBJ2-6, the V gene TRBV4-1; no definite D call. With 0 bases removed from V and 2 bases from J, the gap between germline ends came to 5 bases. The germline gives CDR1 MGHRA, CDR2 YSYEKL. CDR3 length: 15 residues. The CDR3 DNA follows: TGCGCCAGCAGCCAAGAAAGGCCTGGGGCCAACGTCCTGACTTTC. Translated: CASSQERPGANVLTF.

The chain uses TRBV5-6 and TRBJ2-7; tentatively, D is TRBD1 (5 bases). Germline V CDR1 and CDR2: SGHDT, YYEEEE. Trimming took 4 bases from V and 1 from J, leaving 18 bases between them. The CDR3 is 16 amino acids. CDR3 bases: TGTGCCAGCAGCCCGGTGGACAAGGTAAAATCCTACGAGCAGTACTTC. Protein product: CASSPVDKVKSYEQYF.

This chain joins TRBV29-1 and TRBJ2-3; D is unclear. Per the germline V gene, CDR1 is SQVTM and CDR2 is ANQGSEA. V lost 8 bases and J lost 5, with 23 bases in between. The CDR3 is 15 amino acids. CDR3 in amino acids: CSYLPIGGKGDTQYF. CDR3 nucleotides: TGCAGCTACCTCCCCATCGGTGGGAAGGGAGATACGCAGTATTTT.

In its sample, this clone was seen once. The chain joins TRBV14 to TRBJ2-7; TRBD1 matches 7 bases. Trimming cost V 4 bases and J 0 bases; bases outside gene matches: 18. This CDR3 is built from 19 residues. The germline gives CDR1 SGHDN, CDR2 FVKESK. The CDR3 sequence is CASSPRQGQGIGSSYEQYF. The CDR3 coding sequence is TGTGCCAGCAGCCCAAGACAGGGACAAGGTATCGGTAGCTCCTACGAGCAGTACTTC. The full variable domain, its missing parts supplied by reference TRBV14 and TRBJ2-7, is EAGVTQFPSHSVIEKGQTVTLRCDPISGHDNLYWYRRVMGKEIKFLLHFVKESKQDESGMPNNRFLAERTGGTYSTLKVQPAELEDSGVYFCASSPRQGQGIGSSYEQYFGPGTRLTVT.

The J gene is TRBJ1-6, the V gene TRBV19; no firm D call. V lost 7 bases to trimming and J lost 7 bases, with 14 bases between them. Germline V lookup: CDR1 LNHDA, CDR2 SQIVND (reference sequence). This CDR3 has 14 amino acids. The CDR3 region is CASTIGLTNSPLHF. The DNA for the CDR3 is TGTGCCAGTACCATCGGACTGACAAATTCACCCCTCCACTTT. Looking up the rest from reference TRBV19 and TRBJ1-6 gives the full variable domain: DGGITQSPKYLFRKEGQNVTLSCEQNLNHDAMYWYRQDPGQGLRLIYYSQIVNDFQKGDIAEGYSVSREKKESFPLTVTSAQKNPTAFYLCASTIGLTNSPLHFGNGTRLTVT.

The V gene is TRBV11-2, the J gene TRBJ2-1, with D uncertain. The CDR3 spans 14 residues. Trimming removed 2 bases from V and 4 bases from J, with 9 bases in between. Germline V CDR1 and CDR2: SGHAT, FQNNGV. The CDR3 is CASSLITTYNEQFF. The CDR3 DNA reads TGTGCCAGCAGCTTAATCACTACTTACAATGAGCAGTTCTTC.

This clone was counted once. This CDR3 is also generated by other DNA sequences in the sample. The V gene is TRBV5-6, the J gene TRBJ2-3; perhaps D is TRBD1 or TRBD2 (6 bases each). V lost 1 base, J lost 4 bases, and 7 bases lay in between. Germline V CDR1 and CDR2: SGHDT, YYEEEE. The CDR3 runs 13 residues. CDR3 nucleotide sequence: TGTGCCAGCAGCTTGAGGGGGGCAGATACGCAGTATTTT. This translates into CASSLRGADTQYF.

V usage is TRBV11-2 and J usage is TRBJ2-5; D remains ambiguous. CDR1 is SGHAT and CDR2 is FQNNGV in the germline V gene. This CDR3 spans 12 amino acids. Between the trimmed V and J ends, which lost 4 bases and 11 bases, there was a span of 14 bases. The CDR3 nucleotides read TGTGCCAGCAGCTCCGGCCCCTTAGGGCAGTACTTC. This gives the protein CASSSGPLGQYF.

This sequence joins TRBV29-1 and TRBJ1-2; 10 positions match TRBD1. The CDR3 contains 13 residues. The J segment lost 4 bases and the V segment lost 7 bases, leaving 6 bases of the junction unmatched. CDR1 and CDR2 (germline): SQVTM, ANQGSEA. CDR3 nucleotides: TGCAGCGCCGGGACAGGGGCCATCTATGGCTACACCTTC. It specifies CSAGTGAIYGYTF. The full variable domain, in which reference TRBV29-1 and TRBJ1-2 provide the parts outside the CDR3, is SAVISQKPSRDICQRGTSLTIQCQVDSQVTMMFWYRQQPGQSLTLIATANQGSEATYESGFVIDKFPISRPNLTFSTLTVSNMSPEDSSIYLCSAGTGAIYGYTFGSGTRLTVV.

V usage is TRBV5-1 and J usage is TRBJ2-5; 8 bases agree with TRBD2. The CDR3 is 14 residues long. Per germline, CDR1 SGHRS and CDR2 YFSETQ. Trimming removed 5 bases from V and 4 bases from J; junction bases left unmatched: 7. The CDR3 protein is CASRPGLAGETQYF. Written as DNA, the CDR3 is TGCGCCAGCAGGCCTGGGCTAGCGGGAGAGACCCAGTACTTC.

The rearrangement joins TRBV29-1 to TRBJ1-5; no firm D call. The CDR3 consists of 10 residues. In germline, CDR1 is SQVTM, CDR2 ANQGSEA. V shed 4 bases and J shed 5 bases, with 3 bases lying between them. CDR3: CSVGDQPQHF. In nucleotides, the CDR3 is TGCAGCGTTGGAGATCAGCCCCAGCATTTT.

The V and J genes are TRBV7-2 and TRBJ1-4, with D possibly matching TRBD1 (6 bases). The germline V gene has CDR1 SGHTA and CDR2 FQGNSA. The CDR3 is made up of 15 amino acids. V was clipped by 6 bases and J by 5 bases, with 16 bases between them. The CDR3 DNA reads TGTGCCAGCAGGCCCGACAGGAAAGTCAATGAAAAACTGTTTTTT. Translation: CASRPDRKVNEKLFF. The full variable domain, in which reference TRBV7-2 and TRBJ1-4 provide the parts outside the CDR3, is GAGVSQSPSNKVTEKGKDVELRCDPISGHTALYWYRQSLGQGLEFLIYFQGNSAPDKSGLPSDRFSAERTGGSVSTLTIQRTQQEDSAVYLCASRPDRKVNEKLFFGSGTQLSVL.

The chain recombines TRBV6-5 with TRBJ2-7; tentative D call: TRBD2 (5 bases). Germline CDR1 is MNHEY and CDR2 is SVGAGI. The CDR3 loop spans 14 amino acids. V gave up 0 bases and J gave up 7 bases, with 13 bases separating them. The CDR3: CASSYSTGTGEQYF. The DNA for the CDR3 is TGTGCCAGCAGTTACTCGACGGGAACGGGGGAGCAGTACTTC.

The rearrangement uses TRBV7-2 and TRBJ1-2; D is unresolved. This CDR3 has 15 amino acids. Trimming pared 1 base from V and 4 bases from J, leaving 13 bases between. The germline V gene has CDR1 SGHTA and CDR2 FQGNSA. The CDR3 DNA reads TGTGCCAGCAGCTTAGGAGAGACAACTTCCTATGGCTACACCTTC. This encodes CASSLGETTSYGYTF.